Many counts were recorded for the clone carrying this TCR beta chain. A single record per CDR3 protein comes from TCRdb applying MiXCR to the 5' RACE reads. The profile shows tens of thousands of distinct CDR3 sequences, around 3.6% of them singletons. Where libraries were unsorted, they were derived from 2 million PBMCs stored at -80 degrees C. The data originate from a study of neurological immune-mediated disorders. The CDR3 totals 13 residues. CDR1 SGHRS and CDR2 YFSETQ come from the germline V gene. V lost 4 bases, J lost 7 bases, and 12 bases lay in between. This clonotype was obtained from a man aged 25 to 40 with multiple sclerosis. Material for sequencing was PBMCs. The rearrangement links TRBV5-1 to TRBJ2-1; D is perhaps TRBD1 or TRBD2 (6 bases each). This chain's CDR3 is CASSDKGGNEQFF. The DNA of the CDR3 is TGCGCCAGCAGCGACAAAGGGGGGAATGAGCAGTTCTTC.